This record concerns one T cell receptor beta chain sequence. The source of the sample is a study of blood T cell repertoires in COVID-19. Overall study: The study drew acute and convalescent COVID-19 samples from the United States, Italy and Spain. Sources were T cells, B-cell-depleted T cells, or PBMCs; the material itself was cDNA or gDNA.

Clones were sequenced by immunoSEQ multiplex PCR, and TCRdb holds only the in-frame ones, with some missing. This sample has roughly 230,000 clones, with approximately 83% found just once. The germline V and J ends were trimmed by 3 bases and 4 bases, with 9 bases remaining between them. In germline, CDR1 is LNHDA, CDR2 SQIVND (reference sequence). The CDR3 has 13 amino acids. The source of this sequence is a woman in her fifties or sixties with acute or convalescent COVID-19. The J gene is TRBJ1-2, the V gene TRBV19; D gene ambiguous. The sample was peripheral blood. CDR3 nucleotides: TGTGCCAGTAGTATCGCAGCTAGCTATGGCTACACCTTC. Its translation is CASSIAASYGYTF.